A single sample gave rise to the 22 T cell receptor beta chains below, sequenced in a study of metastatic and nonmetastatic thyroid tumors. Until they underwent thyroid surgery, no patient had received any treatment. TCRdb reprocessed the PCR reads via MiXCR. The data show some 18,000 clones, about a third seen once. Material for sequencing was tumor tissue. The receptors were gathered from a male donor with papillary thyroid cancer or a benign thyroid nodule (not recorded which). Some clones in this sample may be carry-over from other donors' samples.

A remark on this clone: A much larger clone lies one base from this, so it may be a read error. The chain employs TRBV28 and TRBJ1-2, with 8 bases lining up with TRBD1. V lost 8 bases and J lost 4; bases outside the gene matches: 15. This CDR3 contains 16 residues. The germline gives CDR1 MDHEN, CDR2 SYDVKM. The CDR3 loop is CASHRPGQVGSYGYTF. CDR3 DNA sequence: TGTGCCAGCCACCGTCCGGGACAGGTGGGCTCCTATGGCTACACCTTC.

This chain links TRBV5-1 with TRBJ2-5; 8 bases align to TRBD2. This CDR3 comprises 16 residues. After removal of 4 bases from V and 9 bases from J, the junction contained 17 bases not matched to a gene. The V gene's germline CDR1 is SGHRS and CDR2 YFSETQ. The CDR3 DNA sequence: TGCGCCAGCAGCACCCTTGAGGGACTAGTAGGCGAGGCCCAGTACTTC. Translation: CASSTLEGLVGEAQYF.

The chain carries TRBV3-1 and TRBJ2-7; D is unresolved. V was trimmed by 4 bases and J by 5 bases, leaving 9 bases between them. This CDR3 comprises 12 residues. Germline V lookup: CDR1 LGHDT, CDR2 YNNKEL (reference sequence). The CDR3 loop is CASSRTLDEQYF. The CDR3 DNA follows: TGTGCCAGCAGCCGAACCCTTGACGAGCAGTACTTC.

Ten or more counts support this clone. V and J are TRBV7-2 and TRBJ2-5, with D uncertain. V shed 1 base and J shed 4 bases, with 13 bases lying between them. Germline CDR1 and CDR2: SGHTA and FQGNSA. The CDR3 extends over 15 amino acids. The CDR3 loop is CASSLGPSQRETQYF. The DNA for the CDR3 is TGTGCCAGCAGCTTAGGCCCGAGTCAGCGAGAGACCCAGTACTTC.

J is TRBJ2-1 and V is TRBV2; D perhaps matches TRBD2 (5 bases). The germline V and J ends were trimmed by 3 bases and 6 bases, with 12 bases remaining between them. The CDR3 consists of 14 residues. Germline V gene data show CDR1 as SNHLY and CDR2 as FYNNEI. The CDR3 reads CASSDDLATNEQFF. As DNA, the CDR3 is TGTGCCAGCAGTGACGACCTAGCAACCAATGAGCAGTTCTTC.

In its sample, this clone was seen many times. For the CDR3, the DNA is TGTGCCAGCAGCCAAGGGGTGGGAGCGAGGAATGAGCAGTTCTTC. It encodes CASSQGVGARNEQFF. V is TRBV3-1 and J is TRBJ2-1; the D gene is possibly TRBD2 (5 bases). V lost 1 base to trimming and J lost 7 bases, with 14 bases between them. The CDR3 spans 15 residues. Germline-derived CDR1 and CDR2 are LGHDT and YNNKEL (reference sequence).

Comments on this clone: The junction differs from germline at one of its ends, possibly a read error. The V gene is TRBV6-1, the J gene TRBJ1-2; no clear D gene. The CDR3 is 14 residues long. Germline V lookup: CDR1 MNHNS, CDR2 SASEGT. In nucleotides, the CDR3 is TGTGCCAGCAGTGGATCTATAGGGTACTATCGCTACACCTTC. It codes for CASSGSIGYYRYTF.

Within the sample, this clone is medium-sized. The chain links TRBV20-1 to TRBJ2-1; 9 bases agree with TRBD2. Germline V gene sequence: CDR1 DFQATT, CDR2 SNEGSKA (reference sequence). The CDR3 contains 15 residues. V trimming: 1 base; J trimming: 9 bases; junction bases outside the gene matches: 10. For the CDR3, the DNA is TGCAGTGCTAGAGTCCTGAAAGCGGGAGGAACTGAGCAGTTCTTC. Protein product: CSARVLKAGGTEQFF.

This sequence joins TRBV10-3 and TRBJ2-7; TRBD2 is a possible D gene (5 bases). Germline-derived CDR1 and CDR2 are ENHRY and SYGVKD. V shed 4 bases and J shed 3 bases, with 7 bases lying between them. This CDR3 has 12 amino acids. The CDR3 coding sequence is TGTGCCATCAGTGCGGGGTGCTACGAGCAGTACTTC. Translated: CAISAGCYEQYF.

The chain carries TRBV7-9 and TRBJ2-7, with a weak D call TRBD1 (6 bases). The CDR3 is made up of 16 amino acids. V shed 5 bases and J shed 9 bases, with 26 bases lying between them. From germline, CDR1 is SEHNR and CDR2 FQNEAQ (reference sequence). This chain's CDR3 is CASSSTPGQTLLRQYF. In nucleotides, the CDR3 is TGTGCCAGCAGCAGCACCCCCGGACAGACTCTACTAAGGCAGTACTTC.

By sample fraction, this clone is medium-sized. The chain recombines TRBV6-5 with TRBJ2-7; TRBD1 aligns across 7 bases. J lost 2 bases, V lost 4 bases, and 20 bases had no gene match. Looked up from germline, CDR1 is MNHEY and CDR2 is SVGAGI. This CDR3 region has 19 residues. The CDR3 DNA reads TGTGCCAGCAGTTGGCGACAGGGTTTGGCCCTCGAGATCACCTACGAGCAGTACTTC. The encoded protein is CASSWRQGLALEITYEQYF.

This clone was counted ten times or more. The sample contains more than one DNA sequence encoding this CDR3. The rearrangement uses TRBV6-1 and TRBJ1-1, with TRBD1 identical over 8 bases. The CDR3 has 15 residues. Trimming cost V 4 bases and J 2 bases; bases outside gene matches: 6. From germline, CDR1 is MNHNS and CDR2 SASEGT. CDR3: CASSASGQVNTEAFF. The DNA for the CDR3 is TGTGCCAGCAGTGCTTCGGGACAGGTCAACACTGAAGCTTTCTTT.

This clone showed up many times. The chain links TRBV5-6 to TRBJ1-1, with D tentatively TRBD1 (5 bases). V gave up 6 bases and J gave up 5 bases, with 17 bases separating them. This CDR3 is built from 14 residues. Germline V gene data show CDR1 as SGHDT and CDR2 as YYEEEE. CDR3 protein: CASTGSGGWTEAFF. The CDR3 bases are TGTGCCAGCACCGGATCGGGGGGTTGGACTGAAGCTTTCTTT. Complete variable domain (other parts from reference TRBV5-6 and TRBJ1-1): DAGVTQSPTHLIKTRGQQVTLRCSPKSGHDTVSWYQQALGQGPQFIFQYYEEEERQRGNFPDRFSGHQFPNYSSELNVNALLLGDSALYLCASTGSGGWTEAFFGQGTRLTVV.

J is TRBJ2-7 and V is TRBV9, with no clear D. CDR3 length: 12 amino acids. Per germline, CDR1 SGDLS and CDR2 YYNGEE. Trimming took off 3 bases at V and 3 bases at J, with 7 bases between the two ends. CDR3 protein: CASSGDSYEQYF. The CDR3 nucleotides are TGTGCCAGCAGCGGGGATAGCTACGAGCAGTACTTC.

This sequence joins TRBV7-9 and TRBJ1-4, with 7 bases that match TRBD1. Trimming removed 5 bases from V and 4 bases from J; junction bases left unmatched: 4. The CDR3 consists of 14 residues. Germline loops: CDR1 SEHNR, CDR2 FQNEAQ (reference sequence). The CDR3 DNA follows: TGTGCCAGCAGCCGGACAGGAAATAATGAAAAACTGTTTTTT. Its translation is CASSRTGNNEKLFF.

This clone was found many times. The genes are TRBV9 and TRBJ1-6; TRBD1 aligns across 9 bases. This CDR3 comprises 15 residues. Unmatched junction bases numbered 10, after V lost 5 bases and J lost 10 bases. CDR1 is SGDLS, CDR2 YYNGEE, per germline. The CDR3 DNA follows: TGTGCCAGCAGTGTTACCCCGACAGGGGGATCACCCCTCCACTTT. Translation gives CASSVTPTGGSPLHF.

The rearrangement uses TRBV20-1 and TRBJ1-1; 7 bases are shared with TRBD1. The CDR3 length is 13 residues. In germline, CDR1 is DFQATT, CDR2 SNEGSKA (reference sequence). CDR3 sequence reads: CTGLKGGITEAFF. DNA for the CDR3: TGCACTGGGCTCAAAGGGGGCATCACTGAAGCTTTCTTT.

By frequency in the sample, this clone is medium-sized (0.01 to 0.1%). The genes are TRBV5-1 and TRBJ2-1; 10 positions agree with TRBD2. The germline CDR1 and CDR2 sequences are SGHRS and YFSETQ. Trimming at V came to 0 bases and at J to 2 bases, leaving 2 bases not matched to a gene. This CDR3 comprises 16 residues. CDR3 DNA sequence: TGCGCCAGCAGCTTGGCGGGACTAGCGACCTACAATGAGCAGTTCTTC. Protein product: CASSLAGLATYNEQFF.

The V and J genes are TRBV29-1 and TRBJ2-7, with a tentative D call TRBD2 (5 bases). Germline V gene data show CDR1 as SQVTM and CDR2 as ANQGSEA. This CDR3 spans 13 amino acids. CDR3 DNA: TGCAGAGTCAGCCACGAGGGTACCTACGAGCAGTACTTC. Translating gives CRVSHEGTYEQYF.

This clone turned up a few times. The chain couples TRBV12-3 or TRBV12-4 to TRBJ2-7; D perhaps matches TRBD2 (7 bases). The CDR3 length is 13 residues. V was shortened by 7 bases and J by 6 bases, with 16 bases between the two germline ends. CDR3 sequence reads: CASTRRGLGEQYF. The DNA for the CDR3 is TGTGCCAGCACTCGGCGGGGGCTTGGCGAGCAGTACTTC.

The chain employs TRBV11-3 and TRBJ2-2; 8 bases are a match to TRBD2. The germline CDR1 and CDR2 sequences are SGHNT and YENEEA. V gave up 7 bases and J gave up 8 bases; unmatched junction bases: 6. This CDR3 region has 13 residues. CDR3 DNA sequence: TGTGCCAGCAATGGGGCGGGAGGAGGGGAGCTGTTTTTT. Amino acid sequence: CASNGAGGGELFF.

This clone was seen at least ten times. V and J are TRBV20-1 and TRBJ2-5; TRBD2 agrees at 7 bases. Germline CDR1 is DFQATT and CDR2 is SNEGSKA (reference sequence). The CDR3 has 11 amino acids. V shed 7 bases, J shed 6 bases, and the junction held 5 bases outside the gene matches. CDR3 protein: CSVREWQTQYF. The CDR3 nucleotides are TGCAGTGTGCGGGAGTGGCAGACCCAGTACTTC.